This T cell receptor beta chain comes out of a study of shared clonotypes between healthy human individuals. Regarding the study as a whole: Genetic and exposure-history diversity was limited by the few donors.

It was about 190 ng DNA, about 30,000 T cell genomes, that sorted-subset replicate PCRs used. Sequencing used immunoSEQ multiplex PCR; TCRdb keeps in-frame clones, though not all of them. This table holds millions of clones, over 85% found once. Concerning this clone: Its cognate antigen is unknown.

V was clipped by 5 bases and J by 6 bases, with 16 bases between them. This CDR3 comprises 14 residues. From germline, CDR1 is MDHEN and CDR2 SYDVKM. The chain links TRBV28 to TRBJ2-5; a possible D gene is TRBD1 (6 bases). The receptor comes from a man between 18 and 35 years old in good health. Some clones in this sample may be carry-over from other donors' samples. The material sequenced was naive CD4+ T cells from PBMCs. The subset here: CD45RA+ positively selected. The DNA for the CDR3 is TGTGCCAGCAGTCTCCCAGGGCAGGGGCAGACCCAGTACTTC. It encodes CASSLPGQGQTQYF. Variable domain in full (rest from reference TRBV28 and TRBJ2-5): DVKVTQSSRYLVKRTGEKVFLECVQDMDHENMFWYRQDPGLGLRLIYFSYDVKMKEKGDIPEGYSVSREKKERFSLILESASTNQTSMYLCASSLPGQGQTQYFGPGTRLLVL.